A selection of T cell receptor beta chains follows, all from one sample in a study of blood T cells in healthy people across ages. Via MiXCR, TCRdb re-called the 5' RACE reads, giving one row per CDR3 protein. The sample lists about 680,000 distinct CDR3 sequences; roughly 50% were seen once. Input material: blood. The source is an older woman in good health. Both conserved end residues are part of each CDR3. The order of the fields is D gene, J gene, V gene, clone size, CDR3 DNA, CDR3 protein. D genes are given only for firm matches. Clone size is not always given. Where it is, it says once, few, many or a class for expanded clones.

TRBD1 TRBJ2-7 TRBV3-1 - TGTGCCAGCAGCCAACGGACAGGGGGCGGTTACGAGCAGTACTTC CASSQRTGGGYEQYF
- TRBJ1-1 TRBV5-1 - TGCGCCAGCCGGGACACCCCGAACACTGAAGCTTTCTTT CASRDTPNTEAFF
- TRBJ2-1 TRBV7-2 few TGTGCCAGCAGCTTAAGTAATGGGGCTTACAATGAGCAGTTCTTC CASSLSNGAYNEQFF
- TRBJ1-4 TRBV2 few TGTGCCAGCGATAAAGGACGACAGGCCGCTAGTGAAAAACTGTTTTTT CASDKGRQAASEKLFF
- TRBJ2-5 TRBV29-1 few TGCAGCGTCATACCAGCTGGGACATTCCAAGAGACCCAGTACTTC CSVIPAGTFQETQYF
TRBD2 TRBJ2-5 TRBV25-1 few TGTGCCAGCAGTCTGAGCGGGAAAGGGCAAGAGACCCAGTACTTC CASSLSGKGQETQYF
- TRBJ1-1 TRBV6-1 - TGTGCCAGCAAGATCGAGGGTATCACTGAAGCTTTCTTT CASKIEGITEAFF
TRBD2 TRBJ2-3 TRBV5-5 - TGTGCCAGCAGCTCCCAACTAGCGGGAGGAGATACGCAGTATTTT CASSSQLAGGDTQYF
- TRBJ2-5 TRBV28 - TGTGCCAGCAGTACGCTCGGTTTCCTGGGGACCCAGTACTTC CASSTLGFLGTQYF
- TRBJ2-1 TRBV6-1 - TGTGCCAGCAGCGGCGGTGAGCAGTTCTTC CASSGGEQFF
TRBD1 TRBJ2-7 TRBV20-1 - TGCAGTGCTAGAGAGGAAAAACCGGGACAGGGGGATTACGAGCAGTACTTC CSAREEKPGQGDYEQYF
- TRBJ2-3 TRBV15 few TGTGCCACCAGCAGAGTGCCGACGCCAGATACGCAGTATTTT CATSRVPTPDTQYF
- TRBJ1-5 TRBV7-3 - TGTGCCAGCAGCAATCCGAATGTGGCCCGCACAAATCAGCCCCAGCATTTT CASSNPNVARTNQPQHF
TRBD2 TRBJ2-1 TRBV5-1 - TGCGCCAGCAGATCGGCGGGAGGGGATTCCTACAATGAGCAGTTCTTC CASRSAGGDSYNEQFF
- TRBJ1-2 TRBV12-3/TRBV12-4 many TGTGCCAGCAGTTTAGGCGGGGGCAGTGGCTACACCTTC CASSLGGGSGYTF
TRBD1 TRBJ1-2 TRBV5-6 - TGTGCCAGCGCGGACAGGGACTATGGCTACACCTTC CASADRDYGYTF
TRBD2 TRBJ2-7 TRBV12-3/TRBV12-4 many TGTGCCAGCAGACCTACTAGCGGCAGCTCCTACGAGCAGTACTTC CASRPTSGSSYEQYF
- TRBJ2-1 TRBV6-5 - TGTGCCAGCAGTTACACCCCAGAGCACAGGAGGTTGTTCTTC CASSYTPEHRRLFF
TRBD2 TRBJ2-7 TRBV9 many TGTGCCAGCAGCATATACCCCATCGCGGGAGGGAACTACGAGCAGTACTTC CASSIYPIAGGNYEQYF
- TRBJ1-2 TRBV6-2/TRBV6-3 - TGTGCCAGCAGTTACGCGGGGTGGCGTGTTGATGGCTACACCTTC CASSYAGWRVDGYTF
TRBD2 TRBJ2-1 TRBV12-3/TRBV12-4 - TGTGCCAGCAGCCCCAGTAGATGGACTAGCGGGCCCGCGTTATCCTACAATGAGCAGTTCTTC CASSPSRWTSGPALSYNEQFF
TRBD1 TRBJ2-7 TRBV7-9 few TGTGCCAGCAGCTTACGCCGGGACAGGGACTACGAGCAGTACTTC CASSLRRDRDYEQYF
- TRBJ2-1 TRBV28 - TGTGCCAGCAGTTTATCCCTTCGAGGTGCTTTGGCCAAAAACATTCAGTTCTTC CASSLSLRGALAKNIQFF
- TRBJ2-7 TRBV13 few TGTGCCAGCAGCCCCAGGGACGAGCAGTACGAGCAGTACTTC CASSPRDEQYEQYF
TRBD1 TRBJ1-1 TRBV20-1 - TGCAGTGCGCCGGGACAGGGGCTGAACACTGAAGCTTTCTTT CSAPGQGLNTEAFF
TRBD2 TRBJ2-2 TRBV27 many TGTGCCAGCAGTCCCCGCGGGGGACCAATAACCGGGGAGCTGTTTTTT CASSPRGGPITGELFF
- TRBJ2-1 TRBV7-2 - TGTGCCAGCAGCTTACTGGGTACCGAGCAGTTCTTC CASSLLGTEQFF
TRBD2 TRBJ2-7 TRBV20-1 - TGCAGTGCTAGAGATAGCCTAGCGGGAACGAATGAGCAGTACTTC CSARDSLAGTNEQYF
TRBD1 TRBJ1-6 TRBV12-3/TRBV12-4 few TGTGCCAGCAGTTTCAGACAGGGTGGTAATTCACCCCTCCACTTT CASSFRQGGNSPLHF
TRBD1 TRBJ2-2 TRBV3-1 - TGTGCCAGCAGCTTCCAGGACAGGGGGACCGGGGAGCTGTTTTTT CASSFQDRGTGELFF
- TRBJ1-4 TRBV15 many TGTGCCACCAGCAGAGAGGGACGTTCGGATGAAAAACTGTTTTTT CATSREGRSDEKLFF
TRBD2 TRBJ2-2 TRBV12-3/TRBV12-4 - TGTGCCAGCAGGAGGACTAGCGGAACCGGGGAGCTGTTTTTT CASRRTSGTGELFF
- TRBJ1-2 TRBV5-1 - TGCGCCAGCAGCTTGAGCCAGGGTAACTATGGCTACACCTTC CASSLSQGNYGYTF
- TRBJ1-1 TRBV12-3/TRBV12-4 - TGTGCCAGCAGTTTAATGTCGGGGTTGAACACTGAAGCTTTCTTT CASSLMSGLNTEAFF
- TRBJ2-5 TRBV13 - TGTGCCGGCAGCTTAGGCCTAGCAGGCGAGACCCAGTACTTC CAGSLGLAGETQYF
TRBD1 TRBJ2-1 TRBV20-1 few TGCAGTGCTAGACAGGGACAGGGATACTACAATGAGCAGTTCTTC CSARQGQGYYNEQFF
- TRBJ1-2 TRBV7-2 - TGTGCCAGCAGCCAAGGTCAGGCCCTGTCGTATGGCTACACCTTC CASSQGQALSYGYTF
- TRBJ2-5 TRBV4-3 many TGCGCCAGCAGCCAAGGCGCTCTACAAGTAGAGACCCAGTACTTC CASSQGALQVETQYF
- TRBJ2-4 TRBV12-3/TRBV12-4 - TGTGCCAGCAGTTCCGGTAACTGGGGGGCCGGCTGGGGGAACATTCAGTACTTC CASSSGNWGAGWGNIQYF
TRBD1 TRBJ1-2 TRBV20-1 few TGCAGTGCGGAACAGGGGGCCGATGGCTACACCTTC CSAEQGADGYTF
- TRBJ2-5 TRBV7-2 many TGTGCCAGCAGCTCCCCCTACTACGGGACCCAGTACTTC CASSSPYYGTQYF
TRBD1 TRBJ2-7 TRBV2 - TGTGCCAGCAGTGACTATAGGGGGACAGGGGTGTACGAGCAGTACTTC CASSDYRGTGVYEQYF
- TRBJ2-7 TRBV6-5 - TGTACCAGCAGTTACTCGATTAGTCAATCCTACGAGCAGTACTTC CTSSYSISQSYEQYF
- TRBJ1-2 TRBV28 - TGTGGCGCCTACAGGGCAGCTAACTATGGCTACACCTTC CGAYRAANYGYTF
- TRBJ2-5 TRBV24-1 few TGTGCCACCAGTGATTCATGGGGCCATGAGACCCAGTACTTC CATSDSWGHETQYF
- TRBJ1-2 TRBV7-9 few TGTGCCAGCAGCCTAAGGACAACGACCGCCTCACCAATAAGGGGCTACACCTTC CASSLRTTTASPIRGYTF
- TRBJ2-1 TRBV7-2 - TGTGCCAGCAGCCAGGGGAGCAACCCCTCCTACAATGAGCAGTTCTTC CASSQGSNPSYNEQFF